A single sample is the source of the 6 T cell receptor beta chains below, sequenced in a study of blood T cell repertoires in COVID-19 (dated by TCRdb to about 2020). Libraries were prepared through the immunoSEQ multiplex PCR assay. TCRdb obtained this table from immuneACCESS and retained in-frame rearrangements with V and J assigned. These tables miss some clones; where compared with another copy, unresolved V genes account for less than half of the shortfall, and the remainder is unexplained. The sample includes 150,000 to 200,000 clones, with roughly 87% observed a single time. 0.95% to 1.5% of the sample is in the top ten clones. Sequencing input: PBMCs or T cells enriched from blood (not recorded which). The receptors derive from a human donor with acute COVID-19. The donor label of this sample is uncertain.

The chain uses TRBV7-9 and TRBJ1-2; 10 nucleotides align to TRBD1. V lost 8 bases to trimming and J lost 5 bases; unmatched junction nucleotides: 5. The CDR3 has 13 residues. Per germline, CDR1 SEHNR and CDR2 FQNEAQ (reference sequence). In DNA form, the CDR3 reads TGTGCCAGCGATAGGACAGGGGGTTATGGCTACACCTTC. Translation: CASDRTGGYGYTF.

This clone was recorded once. This chain uses TRBV10-3 with TRBJ1-5, with TRBD1 matching 9 bases. The germline gives CDR1 ENHRY, CDR2 SYGVKD. The CDR3 covers 15 residues. With 3 bases clipped from V and 4 bases from J, the junction kept 4 bases outside the gene matches. CDR3 in DNA: TGTGCCATCAGTGAAGGAGGGACAGGGAATCAGCCCCAGCATTTT. It specifies CAISEGGTGNQPQHF.

V gene TRBV6-6 combines with J gene TRBJ1-2; TRBD1 might be the D (6 bases). The CDR3 is 13 residues long. Germline CDR1 reads MNHNY; CDR2 reads SVGAGI (reference sequence). The V gene lost 10 bases and the J gene lost 4 bases, with 16 bases spanning the gap. The CDR3 DNA sequence: TGTGCCACCTCCCGGACAGTTAGCTATGGCTACACCTTC. This encodes CATSRTVSYGYTF.

The gene calls are TRBV30 and TRBJ1-2; D might be TRBD1 (6 bases). This CDR3 contains 14 residues. The germline V gene has CDR1 GTSNPN and CDR2 SVGIG (reference sequence). V was trimmed by 2 bases and J by 3 bases, leaving 13 bases between them. The CDR3 reads CAWSRGLGDYGYTF. CDR3 nucleotide sequence: TGTGCCTGGAGTAGGGGGTTAGGGGACTATGGCTACACCTTC. The full variable domain, its missing parts supplied by reference TRBV30 and TRBJ1-2, is SQTIHQWPATLVQPVGSPLSLECTVEGTSNPNLYWYRQAAGRGLQLLFYSVGIGQISSEVPQNLSASRPQDRQFILSSKKLLLSDSGFYLCAWSRGLGDYGYTFGSGTRLTVV.

The chain combines TRBV30 with TRBJ1-5; TRBD1 matches 10 bases. J gave up 7 bases and V 3 bases, and 6 bases lay outside the gene matches. The germline V gene has CDR1 GTSNPN and CDR2 SVGIG (reference sequence). The length of the CDR3 is 14 residues. CDR3 in amino acids: CAWRTGTGDQPQHF. The DNA of the CDR3 is TGTGCCTGGAGAACCGGGACAGGGGACCAGCCCCAGCATTTT.

In this sample, this clone turned up once. The J gene is TRBJ1-2, the V gene TRBV6-5; no firm D call. The germline V gene has CDR1 MNHEY and CDR2 SVGAGI. Trimming removed 0 bases at V and 3 bases at J, with 8 bases between. The CDR3 covers 14 residues. In DNA, the CDR3 is TGTGCCAGCAGTTACTCTCCCGGAGACTATGGCTACACCTTC. Residues: CASSYSPGDYGYTF.